Sequencing of this T cell receptor (beta chain) was carried out in a study of tissue T cells after allogeneic stem cell transplantation. V lost 7 bases and J 7 bases, leaving 16 bases between the germline ends. The CDR3 has 13 residues. Per the germline V gene, CDR1 is MNHEY and CDR2 is SVGAGI. This clone is medium-sized by share. Enrolled prospectively were adult allogeneic hematopoietic cell transplant recipients whose graft-versus-host disease was steroid-refractory. Several lines of graft-versus-host disease therapy were given to all patients, all with gastrointestinal involvement. Sequencing was performed with immunoSEQ multiplex PCR; in TCRdb, only in-frame clones are kept and a portion is missing. The data contain approximately 2,700 clones, around two thirds of them seen just once; the ten biggest clones take up 22%.

The receptor was isolated from a male patient over 55 with steroid-refractory graft-versus-host disease after an allogeneic stem cell transplant. Some T cells may have come from the graft donor. Specimen: duodenal tissue, collected at autopsy. This chain joins TRBV6-5 and TRBJ2-5, with a possible D match to TRBD2 (5 bases). In DNA, the CDR3 is TGTGCCAGCAATCCTAGAGGAGGAGCGACCCAGTACTTC. It codes for CASNPRGGATQYF.